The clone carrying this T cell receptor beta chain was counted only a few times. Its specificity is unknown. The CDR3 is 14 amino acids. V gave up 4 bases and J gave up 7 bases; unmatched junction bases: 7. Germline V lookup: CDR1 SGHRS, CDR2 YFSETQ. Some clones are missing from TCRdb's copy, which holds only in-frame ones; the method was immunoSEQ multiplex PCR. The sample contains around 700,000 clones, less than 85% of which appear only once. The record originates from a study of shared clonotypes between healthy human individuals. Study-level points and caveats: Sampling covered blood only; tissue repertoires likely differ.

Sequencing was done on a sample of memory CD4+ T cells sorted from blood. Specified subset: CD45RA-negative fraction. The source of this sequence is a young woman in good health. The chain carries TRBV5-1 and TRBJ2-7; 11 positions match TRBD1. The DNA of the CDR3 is TGCGCCAGCAGCCCTAGGACAGGGGGCGAAGAGCAGTACTTC. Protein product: CASSPRTGGEEQYF.